This T cell receptor (beta chain) was recorded in a study of blood T cell repertoires in COVID-19 (TCRdb year 2020). About the full investigation: The collaborator samples originated in the United States, Italy and Spain and spanned the acute and convalescent phases of COVID-19. The material from the prospective study consisted of cDNA or gDNA derived from T cells, B-cell-depleted T cells, or PBMCs. Subjects who had been exposed to COVID-19, were actively infected with it, or had recovered from it provided the deeply sampled blood TCRbeta repertoires that made up the dataset. The repertoires were released in a freely available public database intended as a resource for research on the immune response to SARS-CoV-2. The samples were drawn from two sources: the first 160 participants of the ongoing ImmuneRACE study, and over 950 subjects contributed by 6 global collaborators. A de-identified subject ID, COVID-19 status, age in years and sex were almost always included in the sample metadata. Where available, HLA class I and class II types were obtained from metadata supplied by the sample provider rather than from assay-based typing. Study-level results and caveats: Clinical and demographic metadata were provided uncurated, with the amount varying by source and participant.

Worth noting for this clone: No antigen is known for it. No base-level quality is on record; no much larger clone is a single base apart.

Between the V and J ends, shortened by 6 bases and 7 bases respectively, the junction contains 22 bases. Taken from the germline V gene, the CDR1 and CDR2 loops are SNHLY and FYNNEI. Including the terminal cysteine and phenylalanine, the CDR3 comprises 15 residues. Left in the record is the CDR3 DNA by itself, 45 bases read in frame from the first base. TCRbeta CDR3 regions were amplified from genomic DNA by means of the immunoSEQ Assay, a bias-controlled multiplex PCR. The paper's processing steps were these. Within the assay, amplification of reference gene primers was used to estimate how many nucleated cells each sample contained. To quantify the absolute abundance of each unique TCRbeta CDR3 rearrangement, sequence reads were collapsed and filtered. For each sample, productive Simpson clonality was calculated as the square root of Simpson's diversity index across productive rearrangements. TCRdb re-hosts the immuneACCESS table, in-frame sequences only. Its copies lack some clones; in the studies checked, an unresolved V gene accounts for under half of them, and the cause for the rest is not known. From that table come the V and J calls and clone size; the DNA was used to work out D and trimming. This sample comprises over 120,000 clones, about 79% of them detected only once. About 10% of the sample lies in the top ten.

Participants in the prospective study were aged roughly 18 to 100 years, lived in 24 United States geographic areas, and enrolled through a virtual design. Cohort assignment in the prospective study relied on participant-reported clinical history from a screening survey and a study questionnaire. Recovered participants in ImmuneRACE Cohort 3 were defined by two consecutive negative NP/OP PCR tests, clearance by a healthcare professional, or resolution of symptoms. Each participant in the prospective study had whole blood, serum and a nasopharyngeal or oropharyngeal swab collected by mobile phlebotomists. Over a roughly 2-month period, participants in the prospective study had the option of providing additional blood draws and questionnaires. Blood samples from the prospective study were shipped frozen or at room temperature prior to DNA extraction.

The sample comprised PBMCs or T cells enriched from blood (not recorded which). The chain links TRBV2 with TRBJ2-7; the D gene is perhaps TRBD2, from 5 matching bases. This receptor was identified in a man aged 50-60 years who had recovered from COVID-19. The DNA is TGTGCCAGCAGGGAGACCCGCGTAGGGTCGGGGGAGCAGTACTTC. Its protein is CASRETRVGSGEQYF.